The sequence of this T cell receptor beta chain was determined in a study of shared clonotypes between healthy human individuals. In this sample, this clone turned up a few times. CDR3 size: 17 residues. Germline CDR1 and CDR2: MNHEY and SMNVEV (reference sequence). The junction had 9 bases not matched to a gene; V was cut back by 5 bases and J by 4 bases. Repertoires were generated with immunoSEQ multiplex PCR, while TCRdb's copy carries only in-frame clones and drops some. The sample contains 97,000 or so clones, over 40% of which appear only once. This receptor was obtained from a woman between 40 and 50 years old in good health. Some clones in this sample may be carry-over from other donors' samples. Sequencing was carried out using PBMCs. The rearrangement uses TRBV27 and TRBJ2-6; 9 nucleotides align to TRBD1. This CDR3 is CASSHGTGLTGANVLTF. DNA of the CDR3: TGTGCCAGCAGTCACGGGACAGGGCTGACCGGGGCCAACGTCCTGACTTTC.